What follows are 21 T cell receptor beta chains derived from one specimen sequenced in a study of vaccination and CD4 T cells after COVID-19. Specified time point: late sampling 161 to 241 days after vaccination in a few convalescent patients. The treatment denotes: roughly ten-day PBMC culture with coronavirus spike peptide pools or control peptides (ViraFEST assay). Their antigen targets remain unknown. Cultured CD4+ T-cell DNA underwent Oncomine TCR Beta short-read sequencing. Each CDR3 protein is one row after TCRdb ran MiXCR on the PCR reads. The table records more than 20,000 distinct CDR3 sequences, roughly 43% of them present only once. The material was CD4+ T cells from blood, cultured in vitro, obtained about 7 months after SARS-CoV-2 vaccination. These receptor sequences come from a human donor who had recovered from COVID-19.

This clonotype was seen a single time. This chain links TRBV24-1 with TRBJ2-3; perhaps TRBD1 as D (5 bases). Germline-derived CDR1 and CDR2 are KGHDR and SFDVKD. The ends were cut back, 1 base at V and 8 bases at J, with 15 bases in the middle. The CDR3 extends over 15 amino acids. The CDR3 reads CATSDLQELEGTQYF. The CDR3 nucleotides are TGTGCCACCAGTGATTTACAGGAATTAGAAGGTACGCAGTATTTT.

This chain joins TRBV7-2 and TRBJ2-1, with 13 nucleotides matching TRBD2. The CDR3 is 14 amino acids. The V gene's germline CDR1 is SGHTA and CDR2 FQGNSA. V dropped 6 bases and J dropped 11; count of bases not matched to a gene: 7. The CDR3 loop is CASSLGLAGAKQFF. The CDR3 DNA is TGTGCCAGCAGTCTAGGACTAGCGGGAGCCAAGCAGTTCTTC.

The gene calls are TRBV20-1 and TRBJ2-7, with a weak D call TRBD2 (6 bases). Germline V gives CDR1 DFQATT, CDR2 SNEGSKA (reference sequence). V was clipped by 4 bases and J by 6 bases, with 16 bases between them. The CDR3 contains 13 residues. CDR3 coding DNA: TGCAGTGCTAAACATGCGGGATCGGGCGAGCAGTACTTC. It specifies CSAKHAGSGEQYF.

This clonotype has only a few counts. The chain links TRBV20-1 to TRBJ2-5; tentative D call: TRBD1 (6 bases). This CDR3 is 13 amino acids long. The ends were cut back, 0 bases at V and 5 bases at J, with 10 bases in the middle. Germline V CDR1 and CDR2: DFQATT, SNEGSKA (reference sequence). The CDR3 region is CSARDWGRETQYF. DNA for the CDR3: TGCAGTGCTAGAGATTGGGGGCGGGAGACCCAGTACTTC.

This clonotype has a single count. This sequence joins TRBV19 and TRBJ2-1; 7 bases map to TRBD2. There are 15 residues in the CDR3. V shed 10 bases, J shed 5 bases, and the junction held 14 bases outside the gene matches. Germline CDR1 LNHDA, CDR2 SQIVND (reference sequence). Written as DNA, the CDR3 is TGTGCCACCTGGGAGACGGGAGGAAAGAACAATGAGCAGTTCTTC. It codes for CATWETGGKNNEQFF. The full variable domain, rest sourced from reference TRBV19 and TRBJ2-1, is DGGITQSPKYLFRKEGQNVTLSCEQNLNHDAMYWYRQDPGQGLRLIYYSQIVNDFQKGDIAEGYSVSREKKESFPLTVTSAQKNPTAFYLCATWETGGKNNEQFFGPGTRLTVL.

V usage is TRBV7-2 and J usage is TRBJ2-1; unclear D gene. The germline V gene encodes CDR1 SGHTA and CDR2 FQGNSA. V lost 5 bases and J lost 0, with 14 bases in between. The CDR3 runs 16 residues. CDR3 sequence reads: CASSLGTASSYNEQFF. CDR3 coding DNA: TGTGCCAGCAGCCTGGGCACCGCGAGCTCCTACAATGAGCAGTTCTTC.

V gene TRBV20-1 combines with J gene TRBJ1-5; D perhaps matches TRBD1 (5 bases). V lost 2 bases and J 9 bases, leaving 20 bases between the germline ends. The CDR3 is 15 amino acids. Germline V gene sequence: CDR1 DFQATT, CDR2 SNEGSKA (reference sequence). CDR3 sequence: CSARLRPEGLRPQHF. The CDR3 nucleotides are TGCAGTGCTAGATTGAGGCCAGAGGGACTAAGGCCCCAGCATTTT.

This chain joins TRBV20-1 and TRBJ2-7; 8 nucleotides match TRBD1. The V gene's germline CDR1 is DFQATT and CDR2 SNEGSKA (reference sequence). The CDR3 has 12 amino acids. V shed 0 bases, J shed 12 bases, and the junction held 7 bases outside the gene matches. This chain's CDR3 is CSARDLRTGTYF. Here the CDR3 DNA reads TGCAGTGCTAGAGACTTACGGACAGGGACGTACTTC.

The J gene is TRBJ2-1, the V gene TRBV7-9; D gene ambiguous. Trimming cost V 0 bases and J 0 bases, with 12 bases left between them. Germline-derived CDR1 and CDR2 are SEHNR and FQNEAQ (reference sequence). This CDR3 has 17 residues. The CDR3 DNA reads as TGTGCCAGCAGCTTAGCGTATTTTGTTAGCTCCTACAATGAGCAGTTCTTC. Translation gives CASSLAYFVSSYNEQFF.

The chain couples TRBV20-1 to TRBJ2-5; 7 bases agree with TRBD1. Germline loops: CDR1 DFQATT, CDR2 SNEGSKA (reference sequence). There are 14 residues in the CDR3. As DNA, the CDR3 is TGCGGTGACCAAGACAACAGGGGCCGGGAGACCCAGTACTTC. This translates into CGDQDNRGRETQYF.

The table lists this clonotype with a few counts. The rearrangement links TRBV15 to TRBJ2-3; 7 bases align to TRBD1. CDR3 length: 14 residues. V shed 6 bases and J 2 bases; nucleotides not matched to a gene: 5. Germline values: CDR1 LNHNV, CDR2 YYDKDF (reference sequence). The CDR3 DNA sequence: TGTGCCACCAGGGGACAGCGACTCACAGATACGCAGTATTTT. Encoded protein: CATRGQRLTDTQYF.

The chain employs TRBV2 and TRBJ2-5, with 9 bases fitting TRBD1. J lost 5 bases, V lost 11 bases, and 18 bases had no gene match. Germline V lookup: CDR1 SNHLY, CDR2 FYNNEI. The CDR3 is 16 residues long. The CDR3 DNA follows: TGTGCCGGTCTGAGGGGACAGGGCCAAGGGAGTGAGACCCAGTACTTC. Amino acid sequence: CAGLRGQGQGSETQYF. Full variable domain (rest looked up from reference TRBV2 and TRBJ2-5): EPEVTQTPSHQVTQMGQEVILRCVPISNHLYFYWYRQILGQKVEFLVSFYNNEISEKSEIFDDQFSVERPDGSNFTLKIRSTKLEDSAMYFCAGLRGQGQGSETQYFGPGTRLLVL.

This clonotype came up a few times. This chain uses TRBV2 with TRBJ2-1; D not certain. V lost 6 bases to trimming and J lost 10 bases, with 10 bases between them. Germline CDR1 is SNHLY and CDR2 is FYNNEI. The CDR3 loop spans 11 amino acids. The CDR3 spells CASSDDSEQFF. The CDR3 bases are TGTGCCAGCAGCGACGACTCAGAGCAGTTCTTC.

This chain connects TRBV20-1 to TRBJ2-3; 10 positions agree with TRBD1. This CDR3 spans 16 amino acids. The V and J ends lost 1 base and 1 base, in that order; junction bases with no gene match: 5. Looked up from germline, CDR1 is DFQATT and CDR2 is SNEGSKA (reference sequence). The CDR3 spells CSARGRQGAGTDTQYF. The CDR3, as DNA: TGCAGTGCTAGAGGGAGACAGGGGGCCGGCACAGATACGCAGTATTTT.

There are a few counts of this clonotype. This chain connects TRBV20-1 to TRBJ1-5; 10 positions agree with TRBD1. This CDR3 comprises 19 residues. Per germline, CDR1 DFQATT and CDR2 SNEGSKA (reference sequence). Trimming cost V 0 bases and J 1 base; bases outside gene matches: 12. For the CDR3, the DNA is TGCAGTGCTAGAGATATTAGTGACAGGGGGCTTGAAAGCAATCAGCCCCAGCATTTT. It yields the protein CSARDISDRGLESNQPQHF.

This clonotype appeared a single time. The CDR3: CASSPTPGFQAFF. CDR3 in DNA: TGTGCCAGCTCACCTACCCCAGGGTTCCAAGCTTTCTTT. The chain has TRBV18 and TRBJ1-1, with D possibly matching TRBD1 (5 bases). Trimming shortened V by 3 bases and J by 9 bases, and 14 bases separated the two germline ends. This CDR3 comprises 13 residues. Germline CDR1 reads KGHSH; CDR2 reads LQKENI. The entire variable domain, with the rest obtained from reference TRBV18 and TRBJ1-1, is as follows: NAGVMQNPRHLVRRRGQEARLRCSPMKGHSHVYWYRQLPEEGLKFMVYLQKENIIDESGMPKERFSAEFPKEGPSILRIQQVVRGDSAAYFCASSPTPGFQAFFGQGTRLTVV.

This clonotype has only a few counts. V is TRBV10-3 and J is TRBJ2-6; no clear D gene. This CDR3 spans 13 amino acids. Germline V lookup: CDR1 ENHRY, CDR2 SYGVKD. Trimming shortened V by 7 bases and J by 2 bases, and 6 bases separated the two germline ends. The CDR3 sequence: CAITGPGANVLTF. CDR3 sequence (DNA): TGTGCCATCACCGGCCCTGGGGCCAACGTCCTGACTTTC.

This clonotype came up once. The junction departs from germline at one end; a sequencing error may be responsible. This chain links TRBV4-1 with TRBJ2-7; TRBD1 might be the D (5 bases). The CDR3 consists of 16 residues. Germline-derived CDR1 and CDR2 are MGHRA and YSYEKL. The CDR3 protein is CASSQAAGRSPYEQYF. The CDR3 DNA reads TGCGCCAGCAGCCAAGCGGCAGGGCGGAGCCCCTACGAGCAGTACTTT.

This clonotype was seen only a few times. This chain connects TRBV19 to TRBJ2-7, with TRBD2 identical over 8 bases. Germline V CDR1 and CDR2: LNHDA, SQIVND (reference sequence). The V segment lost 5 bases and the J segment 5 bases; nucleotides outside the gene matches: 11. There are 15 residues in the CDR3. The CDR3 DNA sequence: TGTGCCAGTAGTCCAACTAGCGGTTTGACCGACGAGCAGTACTTC. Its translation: CASSPTSGLTDEQYF.

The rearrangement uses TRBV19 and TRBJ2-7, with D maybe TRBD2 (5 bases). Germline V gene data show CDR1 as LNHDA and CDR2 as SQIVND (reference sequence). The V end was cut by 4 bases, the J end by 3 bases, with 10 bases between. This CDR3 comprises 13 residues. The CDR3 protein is CASSTGIIYEQYF. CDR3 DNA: TGTGCCAGTAGTACCGGGATCATCTACGAGCAGTACTTC.

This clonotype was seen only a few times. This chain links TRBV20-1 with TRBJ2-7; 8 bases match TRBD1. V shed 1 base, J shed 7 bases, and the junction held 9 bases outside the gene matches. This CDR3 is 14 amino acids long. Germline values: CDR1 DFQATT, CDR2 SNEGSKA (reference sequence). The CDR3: CSARGRTGTLEQYF. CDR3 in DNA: TGCAGTGCTAGAGGGAGGACAGGGACTCTGGAGCAGTACTTC.